The next 8 T cell receptor beta chains were all read from a single sample in a study of persistence of HIV-infected CD4 T cells. Nonspecific anti-CD3/anti-CD28 bead stimulation represents the broad CD4+ T cell repertoire. CD4+ T cells upregulating both CD40 ligand and CD69 were sorted as responding cells. The immunoSEQ assay was version 4, run in survey mode. Assay: immunoSEQ multiplex PCR; the TCRdb copy retains only in-frame clones and omits some. The sample lists about 45,000 clones, 88% seen once, with about 0.46% in the top ten. These receptors have no identified antigens. This sample comprised CD4+ T cells sorted from PBMCs after roughly 20-hour stimulation, obtained from a patient who received antiretroviral therapy. These receptors were obtained from an adult woman with HIV who was CMV-seropositive.

The CDR3 coding sequence is TGTGCCAGCAGCGAGGGACTATCTTACAATGAGCAGTTCTTC. Its translation is CASSEGLSYNEQFF. This chain connects TRBV9 to TRBJ2-1; 7 bases are shared with TRBD2. The CDR3 runs to 14 residues. V lost 3 bases and J lost 4; bases outside the gene matches: 4. Germline V gene data show CDR1 as SGDLS and CDR2 as YYNGEE.

The chain recombines TRBV12-3 or TRBV12-4 with TRBJ1-1; TRBD1 might be the D (5 bases). CDR3 size: 13 residues. Trimming removed 5 bases from V and 8 bases from J, with 15 bases in between. Here the CDR3 reads CASSLRDHQEAFF. CDR3 nucleotide sequence: TGTGCCAGCAGTCTCCGGGACCACCAAGAAGCTTTCTTT.

The V gene is TRBV18, the J gene TRBJ1-3, with 7 bases identical to TRBD1. V trimming: 3 bases; J trimming: 0 bases; junction bases outside the gene matches: 8. This CDR3 spans 17 amino acids. CDR1 is KGHSH, CDR2 LQKENI, per germline. The CDR3 region has the DNA TGTGCCAGCTCACCCGGGACAGTTGGCTTCTCTGGAAACACCATATATTTT. Translated: CASSPGTVGFSGNTIYF. The variable domain in full, completed from reference TRBV18 and TRBJ1-3, reads NAGVMQNPRHLVRRRGQEARLRCSPMKGHSHVYWYRQLPEEGLKFMVYLQKENIIDESGMPKERFSAEFPKEGPSILRIQQVVRGDSAAYFCASSPGTVGFSGNTIYFGEGSWLTVV.

V is TRBV12-3 or TRBV12-4 and J is TRBJ1-3; D remains ambiguous. The CDR3 has 13 amino acids. The germline V and J ends were trimmed by 1 base and 8 bases, with 9 bases remaining between them. The CDR3 reads CASSLGWMDTIYF. The CDR3 nucleotides read TGTGCCAGCAGTTTAGGGTGGATGGACACCATATATTTT.

The chain links TRBV27 to TRBJ2-7, with 7 bases identical to TRBD1. The germline gives CDR1 MNHEY, CDR2 SMNVEV (reference sequence). CDR3 length equals 18 residues. The ends lost 0 bases at V and 4 bases at J; junction bases unmatched: 15. The CDR3 region has the DNA TGTGCCAGCAGTTTATCTGCGACAGGGACCTCCTTACTGTACGAGCAGTACTTC. The encoded protein is CASSLSATGTSLLYEQYF.

The chain recombines TRBV6-4 with TRBJ2-1; perhaps TRBD1 as D (5 bases). Per germline, CDR1 MRHNA and CDR2 SNTAGT. The V gene lost 0 bases and the J gene lost 0 bases, with 9 bases spanning the gap. This CDR3 contains 16 residues. CDR3 loop: CASSDSYRRSYNEQFF. Written as DNA, the CDR3 is TGTGCCAGCAGTGACTCCTACAGGCGCTCCTACAATGAGCAGTTCTTC.

The rearrangement links TRBV3-1 (or the pseudogene TRBV3-2) to TRBJ1-1, with D unclear. V was shortened by 7 bases and J by 3 bases, with 15 bases between the two germline ends. The CDR3 runs 14 residues. In germline, CDR1 is LGHDT, CDR2 YNNKEL (reference sequence). The CDR3 DNA follows: TGTGCCAGCAATCTTGGACGGTCCCACACTGAAGCTTTCTTT. Protein: CASNLGRSHTEAFF.

CDR3 in amino acids: CASSLLQGAPLRYAEQYF. DNA of the CDR3: TGTGCCAGCAGCTTACTCCAGGGGGCCCCCCTCAGGTACGCCGAGCAGTACTTC. The V call is TRBV7-8, the J call TRBJ2-7, with TRBD1 identical over 8 bases. CDR3 size: 18 residues. With 2 bases clipped from V and 6 bases from J, the junction kept 18 bases outside the gene matches. Germline CDR1 is SGHVS and CDR2 is FQNEAQ.